This TCR beta chain was identified in a study of beta chain features in type 1 diabetes. CDR3 length equals 14 residues. Per the germline V gene, CDR1 is SGHKS and CDR2 is YYEKEE (reference sequence). V shed 4 bases, J shed 1 base, and the junction held 2 bases outside the gene matches. The study reverse transcribed the entire isolated RNA, so it sequenced expressed TCRB transcripts. The assay was immunoSEQ multiplex PCR, and TCRdb's table has in-frame clones only and misses some. Of under 150,000 clones listed, under 60% are singletons. The source of this sequence is a man aged 18-30 years in good health. The source material was Tregs from blood. The gene calls are TRBV5-5 and TRBJ2-3; 8 bases align to TRBD1. In DNA, the CDR3 is TGTGCCAGCAGCGCGGACAGGGGCACAGATACGCAGTATTTT. It yields the protein CASSADRGTDTQYF.